Here is one TCR beta chain with its context. The sample comes from a study of technical replicates of blood from a handful of donors. The CDR3 consists of 13 residues. The J segment lost 6 bases and the V segment lost 8 bases, leaving 5 bases of the junction unmatched. Germline CDR1 reads MNHEY; CDR2 reads SVGAGI. Libraries were prepared by immunoSEQ multiplex PCR; TCRdb keeps only in-frame clonotypes and omits some of them. The table has more than 65,000 clones, roughly 94% seen once. V is TRBV6-5 and J is TRBJ2-1, with 9 bases that match TRBD2. Specimen: T cells isolated from PBMCs. The receptor was isolated from a human donor in good health. CDR3 nucleotides: TGTGCCAGCCCTGCGGGAGGGGGCAATGAGCAGTTCTTC. Translation: CASPAGGGNEQFF.